This T cell receptor beta chain is from a study of cytotoxic CD8 clonotypes in ibrutinib-treated CLL. Overall study context: The cohort had around 11 relapsed/refractory and roughly 15 treatment-naive patients, some 17 IGHV unmutated. Sequenced samples delivered averages of some 260,000 productive templates and roughly 94,000 productive rearrangements.

Genomic DNA for TCR beta libraries, around 2 micrograms, came from cryopreserved PBMCs. The CDR3 runs 14 residues. The germline V gene has CDR1 SGHNT and CDR2 YYREEE (reference sequence). The V end lost 0 bases, the J end lost 2 bases, and 6 bases lay between the germline ends. T cells were sequenced at a targeted depth of 1 in 200,000 to 1 in 1 million. TCRdb's copy holds only in-frame clones and misses some; the assay was immunoSEQ multiplex PCR. The data contain about 97,000 clones, more than 70% of them singletons. The chain combines TRBV5-4 with TRBJ1-3; D remains ambiguous. The sequence came from a human donor with chronic lymphocytic leukemia. Sample: PBMCs, taken after 24 months of ibrutinib treatment. In DNA form, the CDR3 reads TGTGCCAGCAGCTTGGCGTCCGCTGGAAACACCATATATTTT. This sequence encodes CASSLASAGNTIYF.